This T cell receptor (beta chain) was recovered during a study of a mutant IDH1 vaccine in newly diagnosed glioma. Study at large: During weeks 1, 3, 5, 7, 11, 15, 19 and 23, patients received eight vaccinations. Averaging about 37 years of age, treated patients were approximately 62% male and approximately 38% female. General observations from the study: Among patients, nearly 95% showed immune responses induced by the vaccine.

This clone has a single count. The antigen remains undetermined. Time point given: week 11, during vaccination. Doses comprised 300 ug of mutant IDH1 20-mer peptide each, plus topical imiquimod. Donors harbored newly found WHO grade 3 or 4 IDH1-mutant, ATRX-lost astrocytomas. The method was immunoSEQ multiplex PCR; TCRdb's version includes in-frame clones alone and lacks a portion of them. The sample lists around 120,000 clones; roughly 75% were seen once. The source is a man in his forties with glioma. Sequencing used PBMCs, obtained from a glioma patient whose treatment included an IDH1 peptide vaccine.

Written as DNA, the CDR3 is TGTGCCACCAGCAGAGATGTAGAGACCCAGTACTTC. This encodes CATSRDVETQYF. The chain has TRBV15 and TRBJ2-5; D unresolved. The CDR3 is made up of 12 amino acids. V gave up 0 bases and J gave up 4 bases, with 3 bases separating them. CDR1 and CDR2 (germline): LNHNV, YYDKDF (reference sequence).